The present TCR beta chain was sequenced within a study of cytomegalovirus exposure and HLA in healthy donors. Germline CDR1 reads MNHNS; CDR2 reads SASEGT. The V end was cut by 4 bases, the J end by 2 bases, with 9 bases between. The CDR3 is 15 residues long. PCR primers comprised 60 Vbeta and 13 Jbeta primers. The table came from immunoSEQ multiplex PCR; TCRdb's copy has only in-frame clones and leaves some out. This sample yields over 140,000 clones, of which approximately 80% are seen a single time; around 1.5% belongs to the top ten. This clonotype was obtained from a man aged 30 to 39 in good health and CMV-seropositive. The chain has TRBV6-1 and TRBJ1-6, with D uncertain. Sequencing was done on a sample of PBMCs. CDR3 DNA: TGTGCCAGCAGTGTGTCAACAGCCTATAATTCACCCCTCCACTTT. It is translated as CASSVSTAYNSPLHF.